The rows below give T cell receptor beta chains drawn from one sample of a study of T cells in Graves' hyperthyroidism and ophthalmopathy. TCRdb fed the multiplex PCR reads into MiXCR, producing one record per CDR3 protein. The data contain over 90,000 distinct CDR3 sequences, less than 55% of them singletons. Material: blood. These receptors originate from a man aged 40-49 years with Graves' hyperthyroidism. Both conserved end residues are trimmed from each CDR3. Fields, in order: V gene, clone size, J gene, CDR3 protein. Only part of the rows carry a size: once, few, many, or a class if the clone is expanded.

v_gene: TRBV4-1
abundance: many
j_gene: TRBJ2-7
CDR3aa: ASSQDVESSYEQY

v_gene: TRBV5-1
abundance: many
j_gene: TRBJ1-4
CDR3aa: ASSVNRETNEKLF

v_gene: TRBV7-2
abundance: .
j_gene: TRBJ2-6
CDR3aa: ASSLVGTAGANVLT

v_gene: TRBV7-2
abundance: many
j_gene: TRBJ2-5
CDR3aa: ASSLVSQETQY

v_gene: TRBV5-1
abundance: many
j_gene: TRBJ1-1
CDR3aa: ASSLGRTELLNTEAF

v_gene: TRBV20-1
abundance: .
j_gene: TRBJ2-7
CDR3aa: SARDGGGNYEQY

v_gene: TRBV20-1
abundance: .
j_gene: TRBJ2-5
CDR3aa: SARDSTQGAQETQY

v_gene: TRBV5-8
abundance: many
j_gene: TRBJ2-7
CDR3aa: ASSAGGTGLYEQY

v_gene: TRBV6-4
abundance: many
j_gene: TRBJ2-3
CDR3aa: ASSDSGGSTDTQY

v_gene: TRBV5-5
abundance: many
j_gene: TRBJ2-1
CDR3aa: ASSLRVANEQF

v_gene: TRBV5-6
abundance: few
j_gene: TRBJ1-5
CDR3aa: ASSWGGGAGNQPQH

v_gene: TRBV12-3/TRBV12-4
abundance: many
j_gene: TRBJ2-3
CDR3aa: ASSPGGDTQY

v_gene: TRBV13
abundance: many
j_gene: TRBJ2-6
CDR3aa: ASSSSGRISSGANVLT

v_gene: TRBV7-3
abundance: once
j_gene: TRBJ2-7
CDR3aa: ASSLTTGGQGSYEQY

v_gene: TRBV24-1
abundance: .
j_gene: TRBJ2-7
CDR3aa: AAGGGYEQY

v_gene: TRBV7-9
abundance: .
j_gene: TRBJ2-5
CDR3aa: ASSYSGLAGQETQY

v_gene: TRBV28
abundance: .
j_gene: TRBJ1-2
CDR3aa: ASSLEGAAGYT

v_gene: TRBV19
abundance: .
j_gene: TRBJ2-3
CDR3aa: ASSIPGTRGTDTQY

v_gene: TRBV3-1
abundance: .
j_gene: TRBJ1-1
CDR3aa: ASSQDLAGKSTEAF

v_gene: TRBV7-2
abundance: .
j_gene: TRBJ1-4
CDR3aa: ASSLGTGTGSEKLF

v_gene: TRBV5-1
abundance: .
j_gene: TRBJ2-7
CDR3aa: ASSPTGVLYEQY

v_gene: TRBV7-9
abundance: many
j_gene: TRBJ2-7
CDR3aa: ASSERDRAYEQY

v_gene: TRBV11-2
abundance: many
j_gene: TRBJ1-2
CDR3aa: ASSSSRRANYGYT

v_gene: TRBV10-3
abundance: .
j_gene: TRBJ2-3
CDR3aa: TIKGSASSTDAQY

v_gene: TRBV9
abundance: many
j_gene: TRBJ1-1
CDR3aa: ASSVETGGGTEAF

v_gene: TRBV6-6
abundance: many
j_gene: TRBJ1-4
CDR3aa: ASMGKGWEKLF

v_gene: TRBV4-2
abundance: few
j_gene: TRBJ1-5
CDR3aa: ASSQDGTGVGNQPQH

v_gene: TRBV29-1
abundance: many
j_gene: TRBJ1-1
CDR3aa: SGVRGINTEAF

v_gene: TRBV20-1
abundance: .
j_gene: TRBJ1-2
CDR3aa: SAEGTGNYGYT

v_gene: TRBV7-6
abundance: many
j_gene: TRBJ2-7
CDR3aa: ASSLVEGSYEQY

v_gene: TRBV6-5
abundance: .
j_gene: TRBJ1-1
CDR3aa: ASSLASTEAF

v_gene: TRBV14
abundance: many
j_gene: TRBJ1-1
CDR3aa: ASSQGQGVWNTEAF